This TCR beta chain was observed in a study of T cell changes during pregnancy in multiple sclerosis. The assay was immunoSEQ multiplex PCR, and TCRdb's table has in-frame clones only and misses some. The sample yields around 65,000 clones, 80% to 95% seen once. This CDR3 has 15 amino acids. V was trimmed by 7 bases and J by 3 bases, leaving 16 bases between them. Germline V gene sequence: CDR1 MNHNY, CDR2 SVGAGI (reference sequence). The sequence derives from a female donor in good health, enrolled as a control in a pregnancy study. The specimen comprised peripheral blood, sampled in the second trimester of pregnancy. This chain joins TRBV6-6 and TRBJ1-5; D is ambiguous. CDR3 sequence: CASISWAGSNQPQHF. The CDR3 region has the DNA TGTGCCAGCATTTCGTGGGCGGGTTCCAATCAGCCCCAGCATTTT.